A single sample is the source of the 27 T cell receptor beta chains below, sequenced in a study of cytomegalovirus exposure and HLA in healthy donors. Sequenced by immunoSEQ multiplex PCR; TCRdb stores in-frame clones only, minus some. The repertoire has 160,000 or so clones, about 89% of them found once; the top ten carry approximately 2.5%. The sample comprised PBMCs. The receptors originated from a man younger than 30 in good health and CMV-seropositive.

The chain recombines TRBV2 with TRBJ2-5, with 10 bases matching TRBD2. Unmatched junction bases numbered 6, after V lost 7 bases and J lost 4 bases. In germline, CDR1 is SNHLY, CDR2 FYNNEI. The CDR3 contains 14 residues. The DNA for the CDR3 is TGTGCCAGCAAGGAAGCGGGGGGGGGAGAGACCCAGTACTTC. Residues: CASKEAGGGETQYF. The full variable domain, its missing parts supplied by reference TRBV2 and TRBJ2-5, is EPEVTQTPSHQVTQMGQEVILRCVPISNHLYFYWYRQILGQKVEFLVSFYNNEISEKSEIFDDQFSVERPDGSNFTLKIRSTKLEDSAMYFCASKEAGGGETQYFGPGTRLLVL.

The V gene is TRBV28, the J gene TRBJ2-5, with 8 nucleotides matching TRBD2. Germline lookup yields CDR1 MDHEN and CDR2 SYDVKM. The CDR3 extends over 17 amino acids. The J segment lost 5 bases and the V segment lost 6 bases, leaving 17 bases of the junction unmatched. The CDR3 protein is CASRTRDLAGRGETQYF. CDR3 DNA: TGTGCCAGCAGGACCCGAGATTTAGCGGGACGGGGTGAGACCCAGTACTTC.

The chain couples TRBV7-2 to TRBJ2-5; 14 nucleotides line up with TRBD2. The germline CDR1 and CDR2 sequences are SGHTA and FQGNSA. The CDR3 is 17 residues long. The V segment lost 5 bases and the J segment 3 bases; nucleotides outside the gene matches: 8. The CDR3 here is CASSPRTSGGFKETQYF. DNA for the CDR3: TGTGCCAGCAGCCCCCGGACTAGCGGGGGGTTTAAAGAGACCCAGTACTTC.

The chain links TRBV27 to TRBJ1-4, with D perhaps matching TRBD1 (5 bases). Germline V gives CDR1 MNHEY, CDR2 SMNVEV (reference sequence). This CDR3 spans 15 amino acids. Trimming left V 6 bases short and J 6 bases short, with 17 bases between. In DNA form, the CDR3 reads TGTGCCAGCAGCCTTGTTTCGGGGGTCTATGAAAAACTGTTTTTT. It translates to CASSLVSGVYEKLFF. The full variable domain, in which reference TRBV27 and TRBJ1-4 provide the parts outside the CDR3, is EAQVTQNPRYLITVTGKKLTVTCSQNMNHEYMSWYRQDPGLGLRQIYYSMNVEVTDKGDVPEGYKVSRKEKRNFPLILESPSPNQTSLYFCASSLVSGVYEKLFFGSGTQLSVL.

This CDR3 reads CASTKEAYEQYF. In DNA form, the CDR3 reads TGTGCCAGCACGAAGGAGGCCTACGAGCAGTACTTC. V and J are TRBV21-1 and TRBJ2-7; the table assigns TRBD2, which was not confirmed against the DNA. TRBV21-1 is tagged as a pseudogene. The length of the CDR3 is 12 residues.

The chain joins TRBV19 to TRBJ2-3, with a weak D call TRBD2 (5 bases). Germline V gives CDR1 LNHDA, CDR2 SQIVND (reference sequence). Between the trimmed V and J ends, which lost 5 bases and 2 bases, there was a span of 14 bases. The CDR3 runs 15 residues. The CDR3, as DNA: TGTGCCAGTAGTGCGCTCCCCGGGAACACAGATACGCAGTATTTT. Translating it yields CASSALPGNTDTQYF.

The CDR3 reads CASSLGQPGTEQYF. As DNA, the CDR3 is TGTGCCAGCAGCTTGGGACAACCCGGTACCGAGCAGTACTTC. The V and J genes are TRBV5-4 and TRBJ2-7; no definite D call. V was trimmed by 0 bases and J by 6 bases, leaving 13 bases between them. CDR3 length equals 14 residues. CDR1 and CDR2 from the germline V gene are SGHNT and YYREEE (reference sequence). Based on the CDR3 plus reference TRBV5-4 and TRBJ2-7, the full variable domain is ETGVTQSPTHLIKTRGQQVTLRCSSQSGHNTVSWYQQALGQGPQFIFQYYREEENGRGNFPPRFSGLQFPNYSSELNVNALELDDSALYLCASSLGQPGTEQYFGPGTRLTVT.

This clone was detected only a few times. J is TRBJ1-5 and V is TRBV19; 7 nucleotides match TRBD1. Trimming at V came to 1 base and at J to 4 bases, leaving 7 bases not matched to a gene. The CDR3 covers 16 residues. The V gene's germline CDR1 is LNHDA and CDR2 SQIVND (reference sequence). For the CDR3, the DNA is TGTGCCAGTAGTATAGGCCTTACAGGGGCGAATCAGCCCCAGCATTTT. Protein: CASSIGLTGANQPQHF.

This clone was seen a handful of times. The chain combines TRBV14 with TRBJ1-1; tentatively, D is TRBD1 (5 bases). V was clipped by 5 bases and J by 3 bases, with 10 bases between them. The CDR3 covers 13 residues. Per the germline V gene, CDR1 is SGHDN and CDR2 is FVKESK. The CDR3 region has the DNA TGTGCCAGCAGCATCGGAGGGGACACTGAAGCTTTCTTT. It translates to CASSIGGDTEAFF.

V usage is TRBV4-2 and J usage is TRBJ1-2; TRBD1 aligns across 8 bases. J lost 5 bases, V lost 4 bases, and 9 bases had no gene match. The CDR3 consists of 15 residues. Germline assignment: CDR1 LGHNA and CDR2 YNFKEQ. DNA for the CDR3: TGTGCCAGCAGCCCCTACCAGGACAGGGCGTATGGCTACACCTTC. This encodes CASSPYQDRAYGYTF.

The chain joins TRBV27 to TRBJ2-5; TRBD2 agrees at 15 bases. The trim removed 5 bases at V and 4 bases at J, leaving 5 bases unmatched. Germline CDR1 is MNHEY and CDR2 is SMNVEV (reference sequence). The CDR3 spans 16 residues. The CDR3 sequence: CASSPGTSGGPETQYF. DNA for the CDR3: TGTGCCAGCAGTCCGGGGACTAGCGGGGGGCCAGAGACCCAGTACTTC.

J is TRBJ2-3 and V is TRBV5-4; 10 bases align to TRBD2. Germline-derived CDR1 and CDR2 are SGHNT and YYREEE (reference sequence). With 7 bases clipped from V and 1 base from J, the junction kept 9 bases outside the gene matches. The CDR3 has 16 residues. The CDR3 loop reads CASYLSGTSGTDTQYF. The CDR3, as DNA: TGTGCCAGCTACCTGTCCGGGACTAGCGGCACAGATACGCAGTATTTT.

The chain has TRBV6-5 and TRBJ2-7; 9 bases are a match to TRBD2. V trimming: 0 bases; J trimming: 3 bases; junction bases outside the gene matches: 6. CDR3 length equals 16 residues. Germline V gives CDR1 MNHEY, CDR2 SVGAGI. In DNA, the CDR3 is TGTGCCAGCAGTTACTCGACAGCTAGCGGGAACTACGAGCAGTACTTC. It is translated as CASSYSTASGNYEQYF.

The count of this clone is one. The gene calls are TRBV5-4 and TRBJ2-5; 8 nucleotides align to TRBD1. V shed 4 bases and J 3 bases; nucleotides not matched to a gene: 11. The length of the CDR3 is 16 residues. Germline CDR1 reads SGHNT; CDR2 reads YYREEE (reference sequence). CDR3 in amino acids: CASSAAWTGLEETQYF. The CDR3, as DNA: TGTGCCAGCAGCGCAGCTTGGACAGGGTTGGAAGAGACCCAGTACTTC. The complete variable domain, with remaining parts taken from reference TRBV5-4 and TRBJ2-5, reads ETGVTQSPTHLIKTRGQQVTLRCSSQSGHNTVSWYQQALGQGPQFIFQYYREEENGRGNFPPRFSGLQFPNYSSELNVNALELDDSALYLCASSAAWTGLEETQYFGPGTRLLVL.

The J gene is TRBJ2-2, the V gene TRBV9; D possibly corresponds to TRBD2 (7 bases). The CDR3 loop spans 16 amino acids. Germline CDR1 and CDR2: SGDLS and YYNGEE. Trimming removed 0 bases at V and 6 bases at J, with 15 bases between. CDR3 residues: CASSVEGGASAGELFF. CDR3 in DNA: TGTGCCAGCAGCGTAGAGGGGGGGGCGAGTGCCGGGGAGCTGTTTTTT. Looking up the rest from reference TRBV9 and TRBJ2-2 gives the full variable domain: DSGVTQTPKHLITATGQRVTLRCSPRSGDLSVYWYQQSLDQGLQFLIQYYNGEERAKGNILERFSAQQFPDLHSELNLSSLELGDSALYFCASSVEGGASAGELFFGEGSRLTVL.

The chain joins TRBV7-8 to TRBJ2-1, with D uncertain. This CDR3 spans 12 amino acids. Germline V gene data show CDR1 as SGHVS and CDR2 as FQNEAQ. Trimming pared 4 bases from V and 8 bases from J, leaving 9 bases between. CDR3 in DNA: TGTGCCAGCAGCTCCCTTAGTGATGAGCAGTTCTTC. It encodes CASSSLSDEQFF.

This chain links TRBV6-5 with TRBJ1-6; TRBD1 matches 7 bases. CDR1 MNHEY and CDR2 SVGAGI come from the germline V gene. V dropped 6 bases and J dropped 9; count of bases not matched to a gene: 11. The CDR3 consists of 15 residues. The CDR3 sequence: CASRRDSERRSPLHF. In nucleotides, the CDR3 is TGTGCCAGCAGGCGGGACAGTGAACGTCGTTCACCCCTCCACTTT.

CDR3 sequence: CASSASGSVEDTQYF. The DNA of the CDR3 is TGTGCCAGCAGCGCTAGCGGGAGCGTAGAGGATACGCAGTATTTT. The chain carries TRBV9 and TRBJ2-3, with 10 bases that match TRBD2. V was clipped by 3 bases and J by 6 bases; unmatched bases: 7. CDR3 length equals 15 residues. From germline, CDR1 is SGDLS and CDR2 YYNGEE.

The V call is TRBV6-6, the J call TRBJ1-2; the match to TRBD1 covers 12 bases. The V segment lost 2 bases and the J segment 8 bases; nucleotides outside the gene matches: 6. This CDR3 contains 15 residues. Germline V gene lookup returns CDR1 MNHNY and CDR2 SVGAGI (reference sequence). The CDR3 protein is CASSYIGTGGRGYTF. The CDR3 DNA reads as TGTGCCAGCAGTTACATCGGGACAGGGGGCAGAGGCTACACCTTC.

This chain joins TRBV4-1 and TRBJ2-1; 7 positions match TRBD1. This CDR3 is built from 17 residues. Germline CDR1 reads MGHRA; CDR2 reads YSYEKL. V was clipped by 5 bases and J by 5 bases; unmatched bases: 15. The CDR3 protein is CASSSRIAGGPDNEQFF. In nucleotides, the CDR3 is TGCGCCAGCAGCTCAAGAATCGCAGGGGGTCCCGACAATGAGCAGTTCTTC.

The V gene is TRBV6-5, the J gene TRBJ1-5; D perhaps matches TRBD1 (6 bases). Deletions cut 4 bases from V and 3 bases from J, with 10 bases between. Germline lookup yields CDR1 MNHEY and CDR2 SVGAGI. CDR3 size: 14 residues. The CDR3 DNA is TGTGCCAGCAGTTTGGGACACAACAATCAGCCCCAGCATTTT. Translated, it gives CASSLGHNNQPQHF.

This chain joins TRBV6-5 and TRBJ1-1; 9 positions match TRBD1. CDR1 is MNHEY, CDR2 SVGAGI, per germline. The CDR3 covers 15 residues. Trimming cost V 6 bases and J 11 bases; bases outside gene matches: 16. The CDR3 reads CASRTPSTGGVGAFF. In DNA, the CDR3 is TGTGCCAGCAGGACACCTTCTACAGGGGGCGTTGGTGCTTTCTTT.

Here the CDR3 reads CASSGTSDTGELFF. The CDR3 region has the DNA TGTGCCAGTTCCGGGACTAGCGACACCGGGGAGCTGTTTTTT. The chain carries TRBV9 and TRBJ2-2; TRBD2 matches 10 bases. Germline V gene sequence: CDR1 SGDLS, CDR2 YYNGEE. This CDR3 contains 14 residues. V was clipped by 8 bases and J by 3 bases; unmatched bases: 4.

This sequence joins TRBV5-1 and TRBJ2-5; D ambiguous. Deletions cut 4 bases from V and 4 bases from J, with 8 bases between. CDR3 length: 12 residues. From germline, CDR1 is SGHRS and CDR2 YFSETQ. CDR3 in amino acids: CASSLPGETQYF. The CDR3 nucleotides read TGCGCCAGCAGCCTTCCGGGAGAGACCCAGTACTTC.

V is TRBV4-2 and J is TRBJ1-1; D is uncertain. The CDR3 contains 13 residues. The germline V gene has CDR1 LGHNA and CDR2 YNFKEQ. Trimming removed 0 bases from V and 7 bases from J, with 9 bases in between. The CDR3 bases are TGTGCCAGCAGCCAAGATCAGGCAGGTGAAGCTTTCTTT. Its translation is CASSQDQAGEAFF.

The rearrangement uses TRBV13 and TRBJ1-2, with a possible D match to TRBD1 (6 bases). The CDR3 totals 12 residues. Germline CDR1 reads PRHDT; CDR2 reads FYEKMQ (reference sequence). The V end lost 10 bases, the J end lost 6 bases, and 15 bases lay between the germline ends. CDR3: CATPRGGDGYTF. The CDR3 DNA is TGTGCCACTCCCAGGGGAGGGGATGGCTACACCTTC.

CDR3: CASSLHETQYF. CDR3 bases: TGTGCCAGCAGCTTACATGAGACCCAGTACTTC. J is TRBJ2-5 and V is TRBV7-2; no definite D call. Trimming left V 2 bases short and J 5 bases short, with 3 bases between. This CDR3 comprises 11 residues. Germline V gene data show CDR1 as SGHTA and CDR2 as FQGNSA. Looking up the rest from reference TRBV7-2 and TRBJ2-5 gives the full variable domain: GAGVSQSPSNKVTEKGKDVELRCDPISGHTALYWYRQSLGQGLEFLIYFQGNSAPDKSGLPSDRFSAERTGGSVSTLTIQRTQQEDSAVYLCASSLHETQYFGPGTRLLVL.